The rows below give T cell receptor beta chains drawn from one sample of a study of shared clonotypes between healthy human individuals. The data were produced by immunoSEQ multiplex PCR, yet TCRdb's version contains in-frame clones alone and is incomplete. The data contain fewer than 1.4 million clones, around 78% of them singletons. The sequenced material came from memory CD4+ T cells from PBMCs. These receptors were obtained from a man aged 18 to 35 in good health. Some clones in this sample may be carry-over from other donors' samples. CDR3s include the opening cysteine and the closing phenylalanine or tryptophan. A D gene is named only where the DNA matches it firmly. Size is omitted from some rows. Given values are once, few, many or a class for expanded clones.

j_call d_call clone_size v_call cdr3_nt cdr3_aa
TRBJ2-2 - - TRBV5-5 TGTGCCAGCAGCTTGCAGTTTGTGGCCACCGGGGAGCTGTTTTTT CASSLQFVATGELFF
TRBJ1-5 - - TRBV10-3 TGTGCCATCAGTGACAGGGCGGCAGACGGTCAGCCCCAGCATTTT CAISDRAADGQPQHF
TRBJ2-1 TRBD1 - TRBV5-1 TGCGCCAGCAGCATACAGGGGTACGGTAATGAGCAGTTCTTC CASSIQGYGNEQFF
TRBJ2-6 - - TRBV7-8 TGTGCCAGCAGCTCAACCGAGCAGGGAACTGGGGCCAACGTCCTGACTTTC CASSSTEQGTGANVLTF
TRBJ2-5 TRBD1 - TRBV9 TGTGCCAGCAGCTCCATCCCGGGACAGGGGATAGGATCTGAGACCCAGTACTTC CASSSIPGQGIGSETQYF
TRBJ2-7 - - TRBV11-2 TGTGCCAGCAGACAAGGAGGGTCTGGTCAGAGCTCCTACGAGCAGTACTTC CASRQGGSGQSSYEQYF
TRBJ1-1 - many TRBV5-1 TGCGCCAGCAGCTGGGGGCAGATGAACACTGAAGCTTTCTTT CASSWGQMNTEAFF
TRBJ1-3 - few TRBV5-3 TGTGCCAGAAGCTTGTCGGGACGCCACTCTGGAAACACCATATATTTT CARSLSGRHSGNTIYF
TRBJ1-2 - - TRBV18 TGTGCCAGCTCACCGGATGCTAACTATGGCTACACCTTC CASSPDANYGYTF
TRBJ1-4 - - TRBV5-8 TGTGCCAGCAGACTGGGGGGAGAAAAACTGTTTTTT CASRLGGEKLFF
TRBJ2-7 TRBD1 - TRBV6-5 TGTGCCAGCAGTTCCGACAGGGTGGGATACGAGCAGTACTTC CASSSDRVGYEQYF
TRBJ1-1 - - TRBV6-6 TGTGCTAGTCGGTGGGGCCAGGGGAATAAGAACACTGAAGCTTTCTTT CASRWGQGNKNTEAFF
TRBJ2-7 - - TRBV2 TGTGCCAGCATGCTTCGTCGCAGCGAGCAGTACTTC CASMLRRSEQYF
TRBJ2-7 TRBD1 few TRBV5-1 TGCGCCAGCAGCTTGGTAACGGGAACAGGGGTTGCCGAGCAGTACTTC CASSLVTGTGVAEQYF
TRBJ2-7 - - TRBV7-9 TGTGCCAGCAGTAGAGGTTTCTACGAGCAGTACTTC CASSRGFYEQYF
TRBJ1-1 TRBD1 - TRBV7-8 TGTGCCAGCAGCTTAGAGGACAGGGCCGCTGAAGCTTTCTTT CASSLEDRAAEAFF
TRBJ2-1 - - TRBV7-9 TGTGCCAGCAGCTTATTCCAGGGTCCGGATGAGCAGTTCTTC CASSLFQGPDEQFF
TRBJ1-2 TRBD1 once TRBV27 TGTGCCAGCAGTTTTACGACAGGGGCCACCTATGGCTACACCTTC CASSFTTGATYGYTF
TRBJ1-4 - - TRBV5-4 TGTGCCAGCAGCTTGGGGGGGCCCTCAACTAATGAAAAACTGTTTTTT CASSLGGPSTNEKLFF
TRBJ1-1 - many TRBV5-6 TGTGCCAGCAGCTCCTGGGGGAAATTGAACACTGAAGCTTTCTTT CASSSWGKLNTEAFF
TRBJ2-7 TRBD2 - TRBV7-9 TGTGCCAGCAGCCGTGGCGGGAGTAGTTACGAGCAGTACTTC CASSRGGSSYEQYF
TRBJ2-1 - - TRBV7-6 TGTGCCAGCAGCTCGGTAGGGATGGGCCTGGGCACCTACAATGAGCAGTTCTTC CASSSVGMGLGTYNEQFF
TRBJ2-1 - - TRBV6-4 TGTGCCAGCAGTGAGAATGCGGGCTCCTACAATGAGCAGTTCTTC CASSENAGSYNEQFF
TRBJ1-3 TRBD1 - TRBV7-2 TGTGCCAGCAGCTCCGGGACGGACAGGGCTGGAAACACCATATATTTT CASSSGTDRAGNTIYF
TRBJ2-2 - few TRBV5-5 TGTGCCAGCAGCCCGCACCGGGACCCGACCACCGGGGAGCTGTTTTTT CASSPHRDPTTGELFF
TRBJ2-7 - few TRBV18 TGTGCCAGCTCCAGGGGACTCTACGAGCAGTACTTC CASSRGLYEQYF
TRBJ2-2 - - TRBV5-6 TGTGCCAGCACTAACGTCGGGCTTAAAAGGACCGGGGAGCTGTTTTTT CASTNVGLKRTGELFF
TRBJ2-1 TRBD1 once TRBV5-1 TGCGCCAGCAGTTATTTCCCGGGACAGGGATACAATGAGCAGTTCTTC CASSYFPGQGYNEQFF
TRBJ2-7 - - TRBV5-6 TGTGCCAGCAGCTTGCGCTGGAGTCGTCGGAGCTACGAGCAGTACTTC CASSLRWSRRSYEQYF
TRBJ1-5 - - TRBV7-9 TGTGCCAGCGGAGAAGGGCCCCAGCATTTT CASGEGPQHF
TRBJ2-1 - once TRBV5-1 TGCGCCAGCAGCTTGGAGTACAGTGAGCAGTTCTTC CASSLEYSEQFF
TRBJ2-7 TRBD2 few TRBV28 TGTGCCAGCAGTCCGGGACTAGCGGGAACCTACGAGCAGTACTTC CASSPGLAGTYEQYF
TRBJ2-2 - few TRBV5-1 TGCGCCAGCAGCTTGACAGCGAATTCCGCCGGGGAGCTGTTTTTT CASSLTANSAGELFF
TRBJ2-5 - - TRBV28 TGTGCCAGCAGTTTAGACGGTCTTCAAGAGACCCAGTACTTC CASSLDGLQETQYF
TRBJ2-5 TRBD1 - TRBV28 TGTGCCAGCAGCGAACAGGGGCGAGAGACCCAGTACTTC CASSEQGRETQYF
TRBJ1-1 - - TRBV27 TGTGCCAGCAGTTATGGCGGGAAGACCTCTGAAGCTTTCTTT CASSYGGKTSEAFF
TRBJ2-5 - - TRBV18 TGTGCCAGCTCAGCCCGACAGACTAACCAAGAGACCCAGTACTTC CASSARQTNQETQYF
TRBJ2-1 TRBD2 - TRBV11-2 TGTGCCAGCAGCTACCTGGGAGGGTTCAATGAGCAGTTCTTC CASSYLGGFNEQFF
TRBJ2-7 TRBD1 - TRBV5-4 TGTGCCAGCAGCACGACCTGGGGACAGGCCTACGAGCAGTACTTC CASSTTWGQAYEQYF
TRBJ2-3 TRBD2 - TRBV9 TGTGCCAGCAGCCCCTCCAGCGGGATTACAGATACGCAGTATTTT CASSPSSGITDTQYF
TRBJ2-6 - - TRBV23-1 TGCGCCAGCAGTCAATCTGCCGCGAGCTCTGGGGCCAACGTCCTGACTTTC CASSQSAASSGANVLTF
TRBJ2-3 - - TRBV7-8 TGTGCCAGCAGCTTAGCGGCAGGGAACACAGATACGCAGTATTTT CASSLAAGNTDTQYF
TRBJ2-7 - - TRBV11-2 TGTGCCAGCAGCTTAGATGCGGCCACCTACGAGCAGTACTTC CASSLDAATYEQYF
TRBJ2-7 TRBD1 - TRBV30 TGTGCCTGGAGGAGACAGGGGGCTATGGACGAGCAGTACTTC CAWRRQGAMDEQYF
TRBJ2-5 - few TRBV2 TGTGCCAGCAGAAAAGGACTCCCTGAGACCCAGTACTTC CASRKGLPETQYF
TRBJ2-6 - - TRBV2 TGTGCCAGCAGGCTCGGACTGAACTCTGGGGCCAACGTCCTGACTTTC CASRLGLNSGANVLTF
TRBJ1-6 TRBD1 - TRBV5-6 TGTGCCAGCAGCTTGGGGGGACAGGGAGGGAATTCACCCCTCCACTTT CASSLGGQGGNSPLHF
TRBJ1-5 - - TRBV6-1 TGTGCCAGCCTGGGGGGTTCGGTAGTTCAGCCCCAGCATTTT CASLGGSVVQPQHF
TRBJ1-4 - - TRBV6-1 TGTGCCAGCAGCGGTGAAGGGGGGCGGGGTGAAAAACTGTTTTTT CASSGEGGRGEKLFF
TRBJ2-5 - - TRBV11-3 TGTGCCAGCAGCTCCTCGGGAGAAGAGACCCAGTACTTC CASSSSGEETQYF